A single sample is the source of the 30 T cell receptor beta chains below, sequenced in a study of blood T cell repertoires in COVID-19. The assay was immunoSEQ multiplex PCR, and TCRdb's table has in-frame clones only and misses some. The sample holds a few hundred thousand clones; approximately 90% are singletons and the top ten take approximately 0.84%. Material: peripheral blood. The receptors here all came from a man aged 30 to 45 with acute or convalescent COVID-19.

The V gene is TRBV6-1, the J gene TRBJ1-6, with 9 nucleotides matching TRBD1. Germline lookup yields CDR1 MNHNS and CDR2 SASEGT. This CDR3 contains 17 residues. J lost 6 bases, V lost 4 bases, and 10 bases had no gene match. CDR3 in amino acids: CASSGRGQGLSNSPLHF. The CDR3 DNA sequence: TGTGCCAGCAGTGGACGCGGACAGGGGTTGAGTAATTCACCCCTCCACTTT.

CDR3 sequence reads: CASSRGQSNSPLHF. CDR3 sequence (DNA): TGTGCCAGCAGTCGGGGACAGTCCAATTCACCCCTCCACTTT. The chain is built from TRBV27 and TRBJ1-6; 7 nucleotides match TRBD1. Germline lookup yields CDR1 MNHEY and CDR2 SMNVEV (reference sequence). This CDR3 is built from 14 residues. V dropped 5 bases and J dropped 7; count of bases not matched to a gene: 5.

The rearrangement joins TRBV5-1 to TRBJ1-1, with a possible D match to TRBD1 (5 bases). Trimming took off 4 bases at V and 1 base at J, with 8 bases between the two ends. The CDR3 sequence is 13 residues long. Germline assignment: CDR1 SGHRS and CDR2 YFSETQ. The DNA for the CDR3 is TGCGCCAGCAGCCGGAGGGGGAACACTGAAGCTTTCTTT. This sequence encodes CASSRRGNTEAFF. Looking up the rest from reference TRBV5-1 and TRBJ1-1 gives the full variable domain: KAGVTQTPRYLIKTRGQQVTLSCSPISGHRSVSWYQQTPGQGLQFLFEYFSETQRNKGNFPGRFSGRQFSNSRSEMNVSTLELGDSALYLCASSRRGNTEAFFGQGTRLTVV.

The CDR3 DNA reads TGTGCCAGCAGCCTAACTTTAGTGTGGGACAGGGGAGGCGAGCAGTACTTC. Translation: CASSLTLVWDRGGEQYF. The J gene is TRBJ2-7, the V gene TRBV7-9; 10 bases map to TRBD1. The CDR3 contains 17 residues. The ends lost 5 bases at V and 6 bases at J; junction bases unmatched: 16. Germline V gene lookup returns CDR1 SEHNR and CDR2 FQNEAQ (reference sequence).

This clone was recorded only once. The chain uses TRBV15 and TRBJ2-5, with TRBD2 matching 7 bases. Trimming cost V 3 bases and J 4 bases; bases outside gene matches: 8. The CDR3 consists of 15 residues. The V gene's germline CDR1 is LNHNV and CDR2 YYDKDF (reference sequence). CDR3 in amino acids: CATSRGGVSVETQYF. Here the CDR3 DNA reads TGTGCCACCAGCAGGGGGGGGGTTAGCGTAGAGACCCAGTACTTC.

The gene calls are TRBV4-1 and TRBJ2-7; TRBD2 matches 11 bases. Germline V CDR1 and CDR2: MGHRA, YSYEKL. The CDR3 consists of 15 residues. Trimming took 3 bases from V and 1 from J; bases not matched to a gene: 2. CDR3 bases: TGCGCCAGCAGCCAGCGGACTAGCGGGTCCTACGAGCAGTACTTC. This codes for CASSQRTSGSYEQYF.

The chain is built from TRBV19 and TRBJ1-5; D may be TRBD1 (5 bases). Between the trimmed V and J ends, which lost 6 bases and 3 bases, there was a span of 15 bases. The CDR3 covers 15 residues. From germline, CDR1 is LNHDA and CDR2 SQIVND (reference sequence). As DNA, the CDR3 is TGTGCCAGTAGGTTTGCCGGGGGAGACAATCAGCCCCAGCATTTT. It encodes CASRFAGGDNQPQHF.

The CDR3: CASSPTWNYGYTF. The CDR3 DNA follows: TGTGCCAGCAGCCCGACATGGAACTATGGCTACACCTTC. V gene TRBV5-6 combines with J gene TRBJ1-2; no firm D call. The CDR3 length is 13 residues. Germline V gene lookup returns CDR1 SGHDT and CDR2 YYEEEE. V shed 4 bases and J shed 2 bases, with 9 bases lying between them.

This clone turned up a few times. The rearrangement uses TRBV7-9 and TRBJ1-2; TRBD1 matches 7 bases. Germline lookup yields CDR1 SEHNR and CDR2 FQNEAQ (reference sequence). V lost 0 bases, J lost 6 bases, and 7 bases stayed unmatched. There are 15 residues in the CDR3. The CDR3 here is CASSLASGQAHGYTF. The CDR3, as DNA: TGTGCCAGCAGCTTAGCTTCAGGACAGGCTCATGGCTACACCTTC. The full variable domain, in which reference TRBV7-9 and TRBJ1-2 provide the parts outside the CDR3, is DTGVSQNPRHKITKRGQNVTFRCDPISEHNRLYWYRQTLGQGPEFLTYFQNEAQLEKSRLLSDRFSAERPKGSFSTLEIQRTEQGDSAMYLCASSLASGQAHGYTFGSGTRLTVV.

The genes are TRBV5-1 and TRBJ2-7; 7 bases map to TRBD1. The CDR3 runs to 16 residues. V gave up 2 bases and J gave up 1 base; unmatched junction bases: 9. Germline V CDR1 and CDR2: SGHRS, YFSETQ. CDR3 sequence reads: CASSLIVGQVSYEQYF. In DNA form, the CDR3 reads TGCGCCAGCAGCTTAATTGTTGGACAGGTATCCTACGAGCAGTACTTC.

V usage is TRBV4-2 and J usage is TRBJ2-7, with TRBD2 matching 11 bases. Germline CDR1 is LGHNA and CDR2 is YNFKEQ. CDR3 length: 18 amino acids. With V trimmed by 0 bases and J by 4 bases, 11 bases remained unmatched. The DNA of the CDR3 is TGTGCCAGCAGCCAAGAACAAGGTGCTAGCGGGGGGTTGTACGAGCAGTACTTC. It yields the protein CASSQEQGASGGLYEQYF.

The genes are TRBV10-1 and TRBJ2-2; tentatively, D is TRBD2 (6 bases). CDR3 length equals 14 residues. Trimming removed 6 bases from V and 4 bases from J, with 12 bases in between. Germline values: CDR1 WNHNN, CDR2 SYGVQD (reference sequence). The CDR3 sequence: CASRASVSTGELFF. CDR3 DNA sequence: TGCGCCAGCAGAGCTAGCGTGAGCACCGGGGAGCTGTTTTTT.

The genes are TRBV5-1 and TRBJ2-1; TRBD2 matches at 11 bases. The CDR3 totals 16 residues. Germline V gene lookup returns CDR1 SGHRS and CDR2 YFSETQ. Germline trimming cut 4 bases from V and 3 bases from J; bases unmatched to any gene: 6. CDR3 loop: CASSRLAGGSYNEQFF. CDR3 DNA sequence: TGCGCCAGCAGCAGGTTAGCGGGAGGGAGCTACAATGAGCAGTTCTTC.

This clone appeared many times. For the CDR3, the DNA is TGTGCCAGCTCGAGTTCAGGGGAGCGGTCACCCCTCCACTTT. The encoded protein is CASSSSGERSPLHF. The gene calls are TRBV18 and TRBJ1-6; D perhaps matches TRBD1 (6 bases). Germline V CDR1 and CDR2: KGHSH, LQKENI. The germline V and J ends were trimmed by 6 bases and 10 bases, with 16 bases remaining between them. This CDR3 has 14 residues.

This clone was seen only once. The chain carries TRBV28 and TRBJ1-2, with D possibly matching TRBD1 (6 bases). This CDR3 region has 12 residues. Germline-derived CDR1 and CDR2 are MDHEN and SYDVKM. With 6 bases removed from V and 8 bases from J, the gap between germline ends came to 13 bases. This CDR3 is CASSKYRVGYTF. The CDR3 nucleotides read TGTGCCAGCAGCAAGTACAGGGTCGGCTACACCTTC.

The chain combines TRBV29-1 with TRBJ2-7; D may be TRBD1 (6 bases). The CDR3 length is 12 residues. Trimming removed 7 bases at V and 8 bases at J, with 18 bases between. CDR1 is SQVTM and CDR2 is ANQGSEA in the germline V gene. The CDR3 spells CSADAGAAKQYF. The DNA for the CDR3 is TGCAGCGCAGATGCAGGGGCTGCCAAGCAGTACTTC.

CDR3 sequence (DNA): TGTGCCAGCAGCTTAGCAGGTTCGAATCCCTACGAGCAGTACTTC. As protein: CASSLAGSNPYEQYF. This chain uses TRBV11-2 with TRBJ2-7; D is undetermined. The CDR3 consists of 15 residues. V lost 1 base to trimming and J lost 2 bases, with 12 bases between them. CDR1 is SGHAT, CDR2 FQNNGV, per germline.

This chain connects TRBV14 to TRBJ1-1, with 9 bases matching TRBD1. The CDR3 length is 15 residues. CDR1 and CDR2 from the germline V gene are SGHDN and FVKESK. Trimming at V came to 3 bases and at J to 1 base, leaving 3 bases not matched to a gene. The CDR3 is CASSQGQGANTEAFF. For the CDR3, the DNA is TGTGCCAGCAGCCAGGGACAGGGAGCGAACACTGAAGCTTTCTTT.

Here the CDR3 reads CASSQDFRSYGYTF. The CDR3 nucleotides are TGCGCCAGCAGCCAAGACTTTAGAAGCTATGGCTACACCTTC. V usage is TRBV4-1 and J usage is TRBJ1-2; D unresolved. Per germline, CDR1 MGHRA and CDR2 YSYEKL. V lost 0 bases, J lost 4 bases, and 9 bases lay in between. CDR3 length equals 14 residues.

The V and J genes are TRBV11-1 and TRBJ2-3, with TRBD2 matching over 9 bases. The CDR3 extends over 16 amino acids. Germline V CDR1 and CDR2: SGHAT, FQDESV (reference sequence). V was clipped by 5 bases and J by 2 bases; unmatched bases: 8. The DNA for the CDR3 is TGTGCCAGCAGCCCACTAGCGGGTCTCACCACAGATACGCAGTATTTT. Amino acid sequence: CASSPLAGLTTDTQYF.

V gene TRBV5-1 combines with J gene TRBJ1-2, with 8 bases that match TRBD1. CDR1 is SGHRS and CDR2 is YFSETQ in the germline V gene. The CDR3 is 15 residues long. The V segment lost 1 base and the J segment 6 bases; nucleotides outside the gene matches: 8. CDR3 coding DNA: TGCGCCAGCAGCTTGAATTCCGGACAGGGAGATGGCTACACCTTC. Its protein product is CASSLNSGQGDGYTF.

This chain connects TRBV19 to TRBJ2-3; 8 bases match TRBD2. The CDR3 contains 16 residues. V was pared by 4 bases and J by 5 bases, with 11 bases of the junction left unmatched. The V gene's germline CDR1 is LNHDA and CDR2 SQIVND (reference sequence). In nucleotides, the CDR3 is TGTGCCAGTAGTACCCGGACTAGCCGTACGGGAGATACGCAGTATTTT. Its protein product is CASSTRTSRTGDTQYF.

The chain recombines TRBV6-6 with TRBJ2-1; 7 positions agree with TRBD2. Looked up from germline, CDR1 is MNHNY and CDR2 is SVGAGI (reference sequence). The CDR3 contains 15 residues. Unmatched junction bases numbered 10, after V lost 5 bases and J lost 6 bases. CDR3 protein: CASSHTSASSNEQFF. Written as DNA, the CDR3 is TGTGCCAGCAGTCACACTAGCGCTAGTTCCAATGAGCAGTTCTTC.

The chain is built from TRBV7-9 and TRBJ1-2, with 7 bases aligning to TRBD1. Germline V lookup: CDR1 SEHNR, CDR2 FQNEAQ (reference sequence). The CDR3 is 15 residues long. The trim removed 3 bases at V and 4 bases at J, leaving 8 bases unmatched. The CDR3 here is CASSFADREVYGYTF. CDR3 DNA: TGTGCCAGCAGCTTCGCTGACAGGGAGGTCTATGGCTACACCTTC.

The chain employs TRBV5-6 and TRBJ2-1; TRBD2 matches 10 bases. CDR1 is SGHDT, CDR2 YYEEEE, per germline. The CDR3 sequence is 14 residues long. The V segment lost 0 bases and the J segment 10 bases; nucleotides outside the gene matches: 4. The CDR3 loop reads CASSLASGSMEQFF. In DNA form, the CDR3 reads TGTGCCAGCAGCTTGGCTAGCGGGAGCATGGAGCAGTTCTTC.

The chain recombines TRBV5-4 with TRBJ1-3; tentative D call: TRBD1 (5 bases). The germline CDR1 and CDR2 sequences are SGHNT and YYREEE (reference sequence). The ends were cut back, 0 bases at V and 0 bases at J, with 13 bases in the middle. There are 17 residues in the CDR3. CDR3 sequence: CASSLEGSASSGNTIYF. As DNA, the CDR3 is TGTGCCAGCAGCTTGGAGGGGTCGGCGTCCTCTGGAAACACCATATATTTT.

On this clone: One junction end does not reproduce the germline sequence, and a read error may be involved. The V call is TRBV7-8, the J call TRBJ1-2; no reliable D call. Germline CDR1 is SGHVS and CDR2 is FQNEAQ. This CDR3 spans 13 amino acids. The CDR3 is CASSLSQDYGYAF. Here the CDR3 DNA reads TGTGCCAGCAGCTTAAGCCAAGACTATGGCTACGCCTTC.

This rearrangement joins TRBV6-2 or TRBV6-3 to TRBJ2-3; 8 bases are a match to TRBD1. Germline V gene lookup returns CDR1 MNHEY and CDR2 SVGEGT. V lost 5 bases, J lost 4 bases, and 8 bases stayed unmatched. The CDR3 loop spans 15 amino acids. CDR3 nucleotide sequence: TGTGCCAGCAGTCAGACAGGGGTAAGGGCAGATACGCAGTATTTT. Translation: CASSQTGVRADTQYF.

The J gene is TRBJ2-1, the V gene TRBV10-3; TRBD2 agrees at 13 bases. Germline-derived CDR1 and CDR2 are ENHRY and SYGVKD. V shed 6 bases, J shed 5 bases, and the junction held 10 bases outside the gene matches. The CDR3 length is 17 residues. The CDR3 loop reads CAISLTSGRASDNEQFF. The CDR3 DNA reads TGTGCCATCAGCCTCACTAGCGGGAGGGCCTCTGACAATGAGCAGTTCTTC.

The chain recombines TRBV19 with TRBJ2-1, with D possibly being TRBD2 (6 bases). CDR1 and CDR2 (germline): LNHDA, SQIVND (reference sequence). The V and J ends lost 7 bases and 3 bases respectively, with 10 bases between them. The CDR3 contains 13 residues. The CDR3 region has the DNA TGTGCCAGTATGGAGGAGGGCTACAATGAGCAGTTCTTC. As protein: CASMEEGYNEQFF.